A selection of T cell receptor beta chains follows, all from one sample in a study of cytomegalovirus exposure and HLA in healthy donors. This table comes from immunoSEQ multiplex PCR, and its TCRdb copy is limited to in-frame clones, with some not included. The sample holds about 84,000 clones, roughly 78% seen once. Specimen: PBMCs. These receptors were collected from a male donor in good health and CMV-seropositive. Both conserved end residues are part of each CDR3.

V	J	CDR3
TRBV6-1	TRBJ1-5	CASRGQGALQPQHF
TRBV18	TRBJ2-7	CASSPPVTSGRSYEQYF
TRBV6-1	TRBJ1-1	CASPSTGNTEAFF
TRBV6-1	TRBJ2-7	CATKPGQGTYEQYF
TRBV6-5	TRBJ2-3	CASSYDRVALADTQYF
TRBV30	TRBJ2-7	CAWSKGQVSYEQYF
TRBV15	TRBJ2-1	CATSRLGLAGIDEQFF
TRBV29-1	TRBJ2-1	CSVVRSGANLEQFF
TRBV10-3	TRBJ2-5	CAISEFQARQETQYF
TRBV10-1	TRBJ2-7	CASSIGTDYEQYF
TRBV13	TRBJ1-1	CASSSSYRGLGTEAFF
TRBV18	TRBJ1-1	CASSPGQGYTEAFF
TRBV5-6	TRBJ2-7	CASSLWFSGSASYEQYF
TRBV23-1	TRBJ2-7	CASSHPSQMGTAYEQYF
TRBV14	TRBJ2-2	CASGGLINTGELFF
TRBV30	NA	CAWSVSSLAYEQYF
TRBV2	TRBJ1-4	CASSDVRNNEKLFF
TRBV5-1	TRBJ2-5	CASSLASGEETQYF
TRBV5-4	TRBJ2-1	CASSGTSGRTGNEQFF
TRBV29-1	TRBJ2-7	CSVGTSGLYSTEQYF